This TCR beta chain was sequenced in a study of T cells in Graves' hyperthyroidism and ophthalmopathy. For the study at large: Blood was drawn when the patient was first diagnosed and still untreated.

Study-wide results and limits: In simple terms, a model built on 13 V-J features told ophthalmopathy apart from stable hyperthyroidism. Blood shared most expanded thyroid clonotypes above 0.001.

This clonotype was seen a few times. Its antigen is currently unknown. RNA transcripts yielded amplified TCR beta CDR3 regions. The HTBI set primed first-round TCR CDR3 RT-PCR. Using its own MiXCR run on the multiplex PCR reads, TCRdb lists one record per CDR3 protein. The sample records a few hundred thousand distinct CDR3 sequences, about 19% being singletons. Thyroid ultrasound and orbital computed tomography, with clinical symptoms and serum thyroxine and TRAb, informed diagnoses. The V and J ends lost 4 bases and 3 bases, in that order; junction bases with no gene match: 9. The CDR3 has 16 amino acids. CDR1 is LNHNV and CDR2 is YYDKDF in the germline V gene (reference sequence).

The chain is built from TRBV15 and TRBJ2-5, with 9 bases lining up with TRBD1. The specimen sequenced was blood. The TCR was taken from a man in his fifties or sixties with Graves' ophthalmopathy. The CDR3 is CATSTIQGASKETQYF. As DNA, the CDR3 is TGTGCCACCAGCACCATACAGGGGGCGTCTAAAGAGACCCAGTACTTC. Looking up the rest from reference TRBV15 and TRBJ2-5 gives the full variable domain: DAMVIQNPRYQVTQFGKPVTLSCSQTLNHNVMYWYQQKSSQAPKLLFHYYDKDFNNEADTPDNFQSRRPNTSFCFLDIRSPGLGDTAMYLCATSTIQGASKETQYFGPGTRLLVL.